This T cell receptor (beta chain) was identified in a study of cytomegalovirus exposure and HLA in healthy donors. Amplification used 60 Vbeta primers and 13 Jbeta primers. Here immunoSEQ multiplex PCR was the method, and the copy in TCRdb shows in-frame clones only, minus some. This table holds 75,000 to 95,000 clones. Germline CDR1 and CDR2: LNHDA and SQIVND (reference sequence). Losses at the gene ends were 7 bases for V and 3 bases for J; bases not matched to a gene: 6. This CDR3 region has 14 residues. The chain employs TRBV19 and TRBJ2-5; TRBD2 aligns across 9 bases. This receptor was taken from an older woman in good health and CMV-seronegative. Sample: PBMCs. Here the CDR3 reads CASKGASGEETQYF. In DNA, the CDR3 is TGTGCCAGTAAAGGGGCTAGCGGGGAAGAGACCCAGTACTTC.